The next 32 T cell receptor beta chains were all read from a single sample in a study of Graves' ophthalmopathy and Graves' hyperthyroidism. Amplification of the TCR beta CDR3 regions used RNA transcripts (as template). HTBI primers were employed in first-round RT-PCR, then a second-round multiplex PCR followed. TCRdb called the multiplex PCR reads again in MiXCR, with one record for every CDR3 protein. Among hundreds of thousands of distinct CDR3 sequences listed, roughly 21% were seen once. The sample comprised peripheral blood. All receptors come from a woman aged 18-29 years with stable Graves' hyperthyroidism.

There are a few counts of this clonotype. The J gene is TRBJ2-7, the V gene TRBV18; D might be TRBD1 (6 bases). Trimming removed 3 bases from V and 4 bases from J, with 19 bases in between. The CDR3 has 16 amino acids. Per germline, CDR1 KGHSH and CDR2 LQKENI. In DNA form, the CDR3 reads TGTGCCAGCTCACCGGGGGCTCCCGGTACGAAATACGAGCAGTACTTC. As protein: CASSPGAPGTKYEQYF.

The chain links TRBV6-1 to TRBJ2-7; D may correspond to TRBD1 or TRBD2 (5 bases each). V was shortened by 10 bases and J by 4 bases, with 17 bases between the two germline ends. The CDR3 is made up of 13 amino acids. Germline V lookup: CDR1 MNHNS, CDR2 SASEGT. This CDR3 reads CATRDGTVYEQYF. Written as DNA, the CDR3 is TGTGCCACCCGGGACGGGACGGTATACGAGCAGTACTTC.

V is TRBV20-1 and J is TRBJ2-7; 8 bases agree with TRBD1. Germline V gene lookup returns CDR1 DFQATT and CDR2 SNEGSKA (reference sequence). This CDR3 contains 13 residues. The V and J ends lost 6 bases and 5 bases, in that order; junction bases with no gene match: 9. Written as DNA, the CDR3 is TGCAGTGCCAGCTCCCCAGGGGGCAACGAGCAGTACTTC. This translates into CSASSPGGNEQYF.

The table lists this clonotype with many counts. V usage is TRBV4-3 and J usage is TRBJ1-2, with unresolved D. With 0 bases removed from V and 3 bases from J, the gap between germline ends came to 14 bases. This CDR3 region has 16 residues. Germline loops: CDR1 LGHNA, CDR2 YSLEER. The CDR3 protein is CASSQDLGQIYYGYTF. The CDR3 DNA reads TGCGCCAGCAGCCAAGATCTTGGCCAGATCTACTATGGCTACACCTTC.

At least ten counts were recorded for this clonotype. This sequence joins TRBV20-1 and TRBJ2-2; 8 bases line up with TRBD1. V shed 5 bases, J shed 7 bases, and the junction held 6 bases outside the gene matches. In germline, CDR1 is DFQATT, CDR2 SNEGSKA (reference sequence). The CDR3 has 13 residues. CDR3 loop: CSAAGGFGGELFF. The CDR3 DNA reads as TGCAGTGCTGCAGGGGGCTTTGGCGGGGAGCTGTTTTTT.

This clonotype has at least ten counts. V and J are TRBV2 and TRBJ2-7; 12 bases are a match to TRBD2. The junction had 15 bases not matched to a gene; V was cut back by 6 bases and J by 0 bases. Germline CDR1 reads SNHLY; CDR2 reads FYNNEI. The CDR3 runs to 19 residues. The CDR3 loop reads CASSSEGTTSGRSSYEQYF. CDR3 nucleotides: TGTGCCAGCAGCTCCGAAGGGACAACTAGCGGGAGGAGCTCCTACGAGCAGTACTTC.

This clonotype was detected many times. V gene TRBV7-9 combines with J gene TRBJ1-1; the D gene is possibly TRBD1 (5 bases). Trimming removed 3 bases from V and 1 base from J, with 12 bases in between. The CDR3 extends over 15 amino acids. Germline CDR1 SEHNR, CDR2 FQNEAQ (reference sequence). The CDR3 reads CASSFAGLRNTEAFF. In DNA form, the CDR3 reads TGTGCCAGCAGCTTCGCGGGGCTAAGGAACACTGAAGCTTTCTTT.

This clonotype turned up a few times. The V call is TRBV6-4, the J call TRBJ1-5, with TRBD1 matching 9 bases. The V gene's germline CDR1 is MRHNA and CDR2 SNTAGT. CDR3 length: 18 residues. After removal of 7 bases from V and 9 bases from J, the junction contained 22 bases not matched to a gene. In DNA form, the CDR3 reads TGTGCCAGCAAGAATTTCCTGGACAGGGGTCTTGCGCGATGGCCCCAGCATTTT. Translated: CASKNFLDRGLARWPQHF.

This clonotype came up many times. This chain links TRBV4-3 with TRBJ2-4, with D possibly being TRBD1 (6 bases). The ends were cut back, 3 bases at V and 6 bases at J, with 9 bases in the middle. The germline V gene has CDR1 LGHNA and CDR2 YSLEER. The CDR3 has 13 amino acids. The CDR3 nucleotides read TGCGCCAGCAGCCAGCTGACAGGAAACATTCAGTACTTC. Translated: CASSQLTGNIQYF.

The CDR3 sequence is CASSTDRVATGELFF. Here the CDR3 DNA reads TGCGCCAGCAGCACGGACAGGGTAGCCACCGGGGAGCTGTTTTTT. The genes are TRBV5-1 and TRBJ2-2; 8 nucleotides agree with TRBD1. This CDR3 is 15 amino acids long. In germline, CDR1 is SGHRS, CDR2 YFSETQ. The V and J ends lost 4 bases and 4 bases, in that order; junction bases with no gene match: 6.

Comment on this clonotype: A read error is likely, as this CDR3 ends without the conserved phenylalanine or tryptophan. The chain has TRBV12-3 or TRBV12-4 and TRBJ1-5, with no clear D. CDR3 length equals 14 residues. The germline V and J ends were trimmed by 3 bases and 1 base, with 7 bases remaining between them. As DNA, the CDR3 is TGTGCCAGCAGTTTTTCCGGGAGCAATCAGCCCCAGCATTGT. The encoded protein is CASSFSGSNQPQHC.

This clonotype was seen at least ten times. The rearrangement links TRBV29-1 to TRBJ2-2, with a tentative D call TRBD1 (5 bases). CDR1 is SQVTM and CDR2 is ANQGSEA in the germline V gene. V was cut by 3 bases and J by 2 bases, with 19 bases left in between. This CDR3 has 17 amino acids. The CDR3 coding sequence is TGCAGCGTTGACAACCCGTCGGCAGGGTATAACACCGGGGAGCTGTTTTTT. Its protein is CSVDNPSAGYNTGELFF.

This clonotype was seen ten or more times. The CDR3 nucleotides are TGTGCCAGCAGTTACTCCCCACAGCCTAGCAATCAGCCCCAGCATTTT. Its translation is CASSYSPQPSNQPQHF. V gene TRBV6-5 combines with J gene TRBJ1-5; D call uncertain. V lost 0 bases to trimming and J lost 0 bases, with 9 bases between them. CDR1 MNHEY and CDR2 SVGAGI come from the germline V gene. The CDR3 contains 16 residues.

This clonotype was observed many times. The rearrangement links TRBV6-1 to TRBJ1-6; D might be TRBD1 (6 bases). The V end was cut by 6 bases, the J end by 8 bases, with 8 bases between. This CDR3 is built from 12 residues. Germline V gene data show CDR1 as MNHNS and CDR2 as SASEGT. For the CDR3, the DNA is TGTGCCAGCAGGGGGGCATATTCACCCCTCCACTTT. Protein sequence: CASRGAYSPLHF.

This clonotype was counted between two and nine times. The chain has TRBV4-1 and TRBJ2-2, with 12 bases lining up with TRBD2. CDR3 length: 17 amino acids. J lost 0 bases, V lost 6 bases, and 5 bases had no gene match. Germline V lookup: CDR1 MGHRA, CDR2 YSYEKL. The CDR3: CASSRGLAGSNTGELFF. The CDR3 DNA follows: TGCGCCAGCAGTCGGGGACTAGCGGGTTCGAACACCGGGGAGCTGTTTTTT.

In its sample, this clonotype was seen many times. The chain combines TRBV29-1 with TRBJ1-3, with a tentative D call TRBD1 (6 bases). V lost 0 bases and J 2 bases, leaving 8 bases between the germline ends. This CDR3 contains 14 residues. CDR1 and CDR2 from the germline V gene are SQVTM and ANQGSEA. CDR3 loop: CSVEEGAAGNTIYF. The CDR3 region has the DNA TGCAGCGTTGAAGAGGGGGCAGCTGGAAACACCATATATTTT.

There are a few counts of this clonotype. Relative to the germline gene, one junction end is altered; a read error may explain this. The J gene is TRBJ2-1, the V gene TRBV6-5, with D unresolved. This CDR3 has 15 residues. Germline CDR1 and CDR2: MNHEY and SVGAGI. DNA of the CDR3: TGTGCCAGCAGTTACGGCACAAGCTCCTACAATGAGAAGTTCTTC. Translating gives CASSYGTSSYNEKFF.

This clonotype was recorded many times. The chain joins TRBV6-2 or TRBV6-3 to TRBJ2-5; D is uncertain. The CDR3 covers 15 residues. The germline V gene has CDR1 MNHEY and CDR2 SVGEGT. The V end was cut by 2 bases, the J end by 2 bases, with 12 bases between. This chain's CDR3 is CASSYGVEYQETQYF. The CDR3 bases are TGTGCCAGCAGTTACGGGGTAGAATATCAAGAGACCCAGTACTTC.

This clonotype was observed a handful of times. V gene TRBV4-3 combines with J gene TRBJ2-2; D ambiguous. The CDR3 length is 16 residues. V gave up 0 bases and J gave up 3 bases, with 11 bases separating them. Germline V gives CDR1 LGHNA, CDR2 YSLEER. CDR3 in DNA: TGCGCCAGCAGCCAAGATAGGGCAGAGTACACCGGGGAGCTGTTTTTT. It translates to CASSQDRAEYTGELFF.

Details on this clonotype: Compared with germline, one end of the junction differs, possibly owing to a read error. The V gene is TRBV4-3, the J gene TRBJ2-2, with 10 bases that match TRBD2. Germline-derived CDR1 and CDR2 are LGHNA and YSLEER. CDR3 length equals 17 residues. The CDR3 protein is CASSQHLAGENTGELCF. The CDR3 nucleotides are TGCGCCAGCAGCCAACATCTAGCGGGAGAGAACACCGGGGAGCTGTGTTTT.

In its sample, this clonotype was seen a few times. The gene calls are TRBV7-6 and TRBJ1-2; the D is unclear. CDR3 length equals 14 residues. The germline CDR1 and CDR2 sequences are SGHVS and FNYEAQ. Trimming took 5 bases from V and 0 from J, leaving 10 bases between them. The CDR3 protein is CASSQLDPNYGYTF. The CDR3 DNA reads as TGTGCCAGCAGCCAGCTAGATCCTAACTATGGCTACACCTTC.

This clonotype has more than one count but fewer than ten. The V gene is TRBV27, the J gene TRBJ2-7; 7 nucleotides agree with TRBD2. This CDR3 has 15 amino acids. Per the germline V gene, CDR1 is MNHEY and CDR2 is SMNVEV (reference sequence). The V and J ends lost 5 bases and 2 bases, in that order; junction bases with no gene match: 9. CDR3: CASSKGTGGAYEQYF. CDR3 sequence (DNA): TGTGCCAGCAGTAAGGGAACGGGAGGCGCCTACGAGCAGTACTTC.

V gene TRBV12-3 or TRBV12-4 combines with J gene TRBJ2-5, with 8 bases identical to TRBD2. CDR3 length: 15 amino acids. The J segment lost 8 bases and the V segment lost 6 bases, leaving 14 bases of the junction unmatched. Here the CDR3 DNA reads TGTGCCAGCAGCTTATCTTCACTAGCGGCCGTCACCCAGTACTTC. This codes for CASSLSSLAAVTQYF.

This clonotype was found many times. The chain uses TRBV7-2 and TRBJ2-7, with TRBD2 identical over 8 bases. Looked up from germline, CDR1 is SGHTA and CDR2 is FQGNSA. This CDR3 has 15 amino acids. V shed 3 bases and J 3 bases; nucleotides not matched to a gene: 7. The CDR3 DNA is TGTGCCAGCAGCTTGGGAAGCGGGAGAGGCTACGAGCAGTACTTC. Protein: CASSLGSGRGYEQYF.

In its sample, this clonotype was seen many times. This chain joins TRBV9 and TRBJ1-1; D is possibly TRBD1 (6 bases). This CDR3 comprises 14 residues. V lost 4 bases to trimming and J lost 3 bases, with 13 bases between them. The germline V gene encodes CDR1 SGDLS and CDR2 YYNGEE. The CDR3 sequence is CASSRTGFDTEAFF. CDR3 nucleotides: TGTGCCAGCAGCAGAACAGGGTTTGACACTGAAGCTTTCTTT. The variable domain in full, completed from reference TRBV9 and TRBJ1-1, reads DSGVTQTPKHLITATGQRVTLRCSPRSGDLSVYWYQQSLDQGLQFLIQYYNGEERAKGNILERFSAQQFPDLHSELNLSSLELGDSALYFCASSRTGFDTEAFFGQGTRLTVV.

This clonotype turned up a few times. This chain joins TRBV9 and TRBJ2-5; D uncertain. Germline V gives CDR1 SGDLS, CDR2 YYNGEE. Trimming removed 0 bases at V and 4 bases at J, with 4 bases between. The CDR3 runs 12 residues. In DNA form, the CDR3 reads TGTGCCAGCAGCGTAGCAGGAGAGACCCAGTACTTC. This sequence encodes CASSVAGETQYF.

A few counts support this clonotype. The DNA of the CDR3 is TGTGCCAGCAGCGGATGGGACAGGGCGGTTGGCTATGGCTACACCTTC. It codes for CASSGWDRAVGYGYTF. The genes are TRBV6-2 or TRBV6-3 and TRBJ1-2; 9 bases are a match to TRBD1. V lost 6 bases to trimming and J lost 4 bases; unmatched junction nucleotides: 12. The CDR3 length is 16 residues. Per germline, CDR1 MNHEY and CDR2 SVGEGT.

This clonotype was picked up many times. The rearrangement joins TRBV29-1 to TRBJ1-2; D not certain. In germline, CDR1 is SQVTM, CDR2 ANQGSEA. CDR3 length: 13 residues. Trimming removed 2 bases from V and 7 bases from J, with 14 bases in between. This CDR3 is CSVERWESTGYTF. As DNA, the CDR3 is TGCAGCGTTGAACGTTGGGAATCTACTGGCTACACCTTC.

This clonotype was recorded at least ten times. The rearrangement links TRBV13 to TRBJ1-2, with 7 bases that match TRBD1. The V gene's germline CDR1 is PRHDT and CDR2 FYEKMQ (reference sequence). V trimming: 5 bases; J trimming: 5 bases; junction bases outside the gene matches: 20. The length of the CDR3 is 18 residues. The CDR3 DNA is TGTGCCAGCAGCCACCAGACCATACCCCGGGACAGAGTATATGGCTACACCTTC. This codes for CASSHQTIPRDRVYGYTF.

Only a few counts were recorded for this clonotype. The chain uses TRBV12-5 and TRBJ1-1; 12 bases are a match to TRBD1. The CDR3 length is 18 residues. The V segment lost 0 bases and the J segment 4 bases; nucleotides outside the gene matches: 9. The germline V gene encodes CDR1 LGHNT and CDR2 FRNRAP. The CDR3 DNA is TGTGCTAGTGGTTTGGTATATGGGACAGGGGGCGCCGGCACTGAAGCTTTCTTT. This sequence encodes CASGLVYGTGGAGTEAFF.

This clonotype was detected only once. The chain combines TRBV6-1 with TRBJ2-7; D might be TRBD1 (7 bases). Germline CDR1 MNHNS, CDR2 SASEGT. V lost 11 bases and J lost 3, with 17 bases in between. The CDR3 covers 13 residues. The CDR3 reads CAGSDRRGYEQYF. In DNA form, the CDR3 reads TGTGCCGGATCGGACAGGAGGGGCTACGAGCAGTACTTC.

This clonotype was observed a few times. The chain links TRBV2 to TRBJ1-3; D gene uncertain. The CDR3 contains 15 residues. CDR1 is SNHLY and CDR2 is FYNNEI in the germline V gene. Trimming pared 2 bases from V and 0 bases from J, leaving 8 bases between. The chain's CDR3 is CASSENYSSGNTIYF. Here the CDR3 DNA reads TGTGCCAGCAGTGAAAATTACAGCTCTGGAAACACCATATATTTT.